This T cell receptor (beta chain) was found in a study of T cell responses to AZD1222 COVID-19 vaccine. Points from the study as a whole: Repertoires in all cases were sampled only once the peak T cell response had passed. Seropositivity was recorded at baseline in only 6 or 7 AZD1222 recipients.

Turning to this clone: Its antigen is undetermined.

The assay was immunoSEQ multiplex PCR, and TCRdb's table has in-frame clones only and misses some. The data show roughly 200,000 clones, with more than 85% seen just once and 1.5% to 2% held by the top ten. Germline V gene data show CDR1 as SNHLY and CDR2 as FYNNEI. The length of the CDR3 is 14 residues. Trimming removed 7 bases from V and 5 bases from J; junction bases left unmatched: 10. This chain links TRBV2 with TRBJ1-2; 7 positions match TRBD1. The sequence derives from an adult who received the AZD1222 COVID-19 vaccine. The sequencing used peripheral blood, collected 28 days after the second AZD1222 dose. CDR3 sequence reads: CASTKDRKNYGYTF. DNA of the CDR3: TGTGCCAGCACTAAGGACAGGAAGAATTATGGCTACACCTTC.